These 19 T cell receptor beta chains came from one sample sequenced in a study of blood T cell repertoires in COVID-19. Libraries were prepared by immunoSEQ multiplex PCR; TCRdb keeps only in-frame clonotypes and omits some of them. The sample lists 150,000 to 200,000 clones; around 82% were seen once. The material sequenced was peripheral blood. All receptors come from a human donor with acute or convalescent COVID-19. The donor label of this sample is uncertain.

The chain is built from TRBV6-5 and TRBJ2-1; 9 bases are a match to TRBD2. J gave up 7 bases and V 5 bases, and 6 bases lay outside the gene matches. CDR1 MNHEY and CDR2 SVGAGI come from the germline V gene. The CDR3 covers 14 residues. CDR3 region: CASSTRLAENEQFF. The CDR3 DNA follows: TGTGCCAGCAGTACCAGACTAGCGGAGAATGAGCAGTTCTTC.

The chain is built from TRBV9 and TRBJ2-3; tentatively, D is TRBD2 (6 bases). The CDR3 covers 14 residues. Trimming removed 4 bases at V and 1 base at J, with 10 bases between. Germline CDR1 SGDLS, CDR2 YYNGEE. This CDR3 is CASSPGGGTDTQYF. Here the CDR3 DNA reads TGTGCCAGCAGCCCCGGCGGGGGCACAGATACGCAGTATTTT.

The CDR3 DNA follows: TGTGCCAGCAGCGTGGGGACTAGCGGGGGGGTTTCCTACAATGAGCAGTTCTTC. Its protein product is CASSVGTSGGVSYNEQFF. V and J are TRBV9 and TRBJ2-1; 16 bases match TRBD2. V lost 2 bases and J lost 1; bases outside the gene matches: 3. The V gene's germline CDR1 is SGDLS and CDR2 YYNGEE. The CDR3 has 18 amino acids.

J is TRBJ1-1 and V is TRBV9, with TRBD1 as a possible D gene (6 bases). The CDR3 extends over 14 amino acids. The germline CDR1 and CDR2 sequences are SGDLS and YYNGEE. V gave up 3 bases and J gave up 5 bases, with 14 bases separating them. The CDR3 sequence is CASSATGFVTEAFF. The CDR3, as DNA: TGTGCCAGCAGCGCAACAGGGTTTGTGACTGAAGCTTTCTTT.

This chain connects TRBV5-1 to TRBJ2-2; TRBD1 matches 7 bases. With 2 bases clipped from V and 6 bases from J, the junction kept 7 bases outside the gene matches. The CDR3 extends over 15 amino acids. Germline V lookup: CDR1 SGHRS, CDR2 YFSETQ. CDR3 nucleotides: TGCGCCAGCAGCTTCAGACAGGGAGTTGCCGGGGAGCTGTTTTTT. Protein product: CASSFRQGVAGELFF.

J is TRBJ1-1 and V is TRBV3-1 (or the pseudogene TRBV3-2); 9 bases line up with TRBD1. V was clipped by 4 bases and J by 4 bases; unmatched bases: 4. Germline lookup yields CDR1 LGHDT and CDR2 YNNKEL (reference sequence). The CDR3 length is 14 residues. The CDR3 coding sequence is TGTGCCAGCAGCCCCGGGACAGGGTCCACTGAAGCTTTCTTT. Protein: CASSPGTGSTEAFF.

The count of this clone is one. The chain links TRBV2 to TRBJ2-3; possible D gene TRBD2, 5 bases. CDR1 is SNHLY, CDR2 FYNNEI, per germline. Between the trimmed V and J ends, which lost 7 bases and 2 bases, there was a span of 10 bases. There are 13 residues in the CDR3. The CDR3 bases are TGTGCCAGCACCCAGGAGGTCACAGATACGCAGTATTTT. Translation gives CASTQEVTDTQYF.

The chain employs TRBV3-1 (or the pseudogene TRBV3-2) and TRBJ2-1, with D possibly TRBD1 on 5 matching bases. CDR1 and CDR2 from the germline V gene are LGHDT and YNNKEL (reference sequence). This CDR3 is built from 17 residues. The V end lost 2 bases, the J end lost 6 bases, and 20 bases lay between the germline ends. CDR3: CASSQSFGAEVGNEQFF. For the CDR3, the DNA is TGTGCCAGCAGCCAATCCTTTGGGGCAGAAGTCGGCAATGAGCAGTTCTTC.

This clone was recorded a few times. The V call is TRBV19, the J call TRBJ1-6; 7 bases are a match to TRBD1. This CDR3 contains 14 residues. The V gene's germline CDR1 is LNHDA and CDR2 SQIVND (reference sequence). The junction had 6 bases not matched to a gene; V was cut back by 8 bases and J by 5 bases. CDR3 loop: CASRHRGDNSPLHF. The DNA for the CDR3 is TGTGCCAGTCGTCACAGGGGTGATAATTCACCCCTCCACTTT.

This clone showed up just once. Other DNA sequences in this specimen translate into the identical CDR3. The chain links TRBV7-2 to TRBJ2-7; D unclear. This CDR3 contains 14 residues. Germline V lookup: CDR1 SGHTA, CDR2 FQGNSA. V lost 3 bases to trimming and J lost 0 bases, with 9 bases between them. CDR3 bases: TGTGCCAGCAGCTTCTCGAGGTCCTCCTACGAGCAGTACTTC. It is translated as CASSFSRSSYEQYF.

This clone was counted once. This rearrangement joins TRBV23-1 to TRBJ2-1; 8 bases match TRBD2. TRBV23-1 is assigned to the ORF class and has an uncertain function. V shed 4 bases and J 5 bases; nucleotides not matched to a gene: 16. The length of the CDR3 is 18 residues. The CDR3 DNA sequence: TGCGCCAGCAGTCCAAGGGCTAGCGGGCCCTACTCGGACAATGAGCAGTTCTTC. This encodes CASSPRASGPYSDNEQFF.

The gene calls are TRBV7-3 and TRBJ2-1; weak D call: TRBD2 (5 bases). Germline V CDR1 and CDR2: SGHTA, FQGTGA. With 2 bases removed from V and 5 bases from J, the gap between germline ends came to 25 bases. The CDR3 length is 19 residues. This CDR3 is CASSLDPGSDLGGHNEQFF. The CDR3 nucleotides read TGTGCCAGCAGCTTAGATCCAGGTTCGGACCTAGGAGGTCACAATGAGCAGTTCTTC.

The chain recombines TRBV23-1 with TRBJ1-4, with D possibly being TRBD1 (6 bases). TRBV23-1 is an open reading frame, and its role is uncertain. This CDR3 has 19 amino acids. Trimming left V 1 base short and J 7 bases short, with 25 bases between. Here the CDR3 DNA reads TGCGCCAGCAGTCAATTAGGGCACGGGCCCAACTCCAGGGGTGAAAAACTGTTTTTT. Its protein is CASSQLGHGPNSRGEKLFF.

J is TRBJ2-5 and V is TRBV19; D possibly corresponds to TRBD2 (5 bases). With 4 bases removed from V and 2 bases from J, the gap between germline ends came to 11 bases. The CDR3 sequence is 14 residues long. Germline V lookup: CDR1 LNHDA, CDR2 SQIVND (reference sequence). The CDR3 spells CASSTTGVQETQYF. CDR3 sequence (DNA): TGTGCCAGTAGTACCACCGGGGTACAAGAGACCCAGTACTTC.

The chain links TRBV19 to TRBJ1-5, with D possibly matching TRBD1 (6 bases). CDR1 LNHDA and CDR2 SQIVND come from the germline V gene (reference sequence). There are 15 residues in the CDR3. V dropped 2 bases and J dropped 7 bases, with 15 bases sitting between them. CDR3 in amino acids: CASSISAGVGQPQHF. CDR3 DNA: TGTGCCAGTAGTATATCCGCAGGGGTAGGGCAGCCCCAGCATTTT.

V gene TRBV7-8 combines with J gene TRBJ2-5; D may be TRBD2 (5 bases). CDR1 is SGHVS, CDR2 FQNEAQ, per germline. This CDR3 has 14 amino acids. Deletions cut 1 base from V and 4 bases from J, with 10 bases between. The CDR3 is CASSLEVARETQYF. The CDR3 region has the DNA TGTGCCAGCAGCTTAGAGGTAGCGCGAGAGACCCAGTACTTC.

The rearrangement uses TRBV6-5 and TRBJ2-2; tentatively, D is TRBD2 (6 bases). The V end lost 6 bases, the J end lost 5 bases, and 13 bases lay between the germline ends. CDR1 and CDR2 from the germline V gene are MNHEY and SVGAGI. The CDR3 has 14 amino acids. The CDR3 reads CASRSGLGTGELFF. The CDR3 DNA sequence: TGTGCCAGCAGGAGCGGGTTGGGAACCGGGGAGCTGTTTTTT.

The chain links TRBV3-1 (or the pseudogene TRBV3-2) to TRBJ1-3; D unclear. Trimming pared 4 bases from V and 0 bases from J, leaving 7 bases between. The CDR3 extends over 14 amino acids. Germline CDR1 is LGHDT and CDR2 is YNNKEL (reference sequence). CDR3 loop: CASSRISSGNTIYF. The CDR3 DNA reads as TGTGCCAGCAGCCGAATTAGCTCTGGAAACACCATATATTTT.

The gene calls are TRBV10-3 and TRBJ1-2, with TRBD1 as a possible D gene (5 bases). Between the trimmed V and J ends, which lost 2 bases and 5 bases, there was a span of 12 bases. CDR1 is ENHRY, CDR2 SYGVKD, per germline. The CDR3 spans 14 residues. DNA of the CDR3: TGTGCCATCAGTGAGGGGGGGTTTGGGTATGGCTACACCTTC. It translates to CAISEGGFGYGYTF.